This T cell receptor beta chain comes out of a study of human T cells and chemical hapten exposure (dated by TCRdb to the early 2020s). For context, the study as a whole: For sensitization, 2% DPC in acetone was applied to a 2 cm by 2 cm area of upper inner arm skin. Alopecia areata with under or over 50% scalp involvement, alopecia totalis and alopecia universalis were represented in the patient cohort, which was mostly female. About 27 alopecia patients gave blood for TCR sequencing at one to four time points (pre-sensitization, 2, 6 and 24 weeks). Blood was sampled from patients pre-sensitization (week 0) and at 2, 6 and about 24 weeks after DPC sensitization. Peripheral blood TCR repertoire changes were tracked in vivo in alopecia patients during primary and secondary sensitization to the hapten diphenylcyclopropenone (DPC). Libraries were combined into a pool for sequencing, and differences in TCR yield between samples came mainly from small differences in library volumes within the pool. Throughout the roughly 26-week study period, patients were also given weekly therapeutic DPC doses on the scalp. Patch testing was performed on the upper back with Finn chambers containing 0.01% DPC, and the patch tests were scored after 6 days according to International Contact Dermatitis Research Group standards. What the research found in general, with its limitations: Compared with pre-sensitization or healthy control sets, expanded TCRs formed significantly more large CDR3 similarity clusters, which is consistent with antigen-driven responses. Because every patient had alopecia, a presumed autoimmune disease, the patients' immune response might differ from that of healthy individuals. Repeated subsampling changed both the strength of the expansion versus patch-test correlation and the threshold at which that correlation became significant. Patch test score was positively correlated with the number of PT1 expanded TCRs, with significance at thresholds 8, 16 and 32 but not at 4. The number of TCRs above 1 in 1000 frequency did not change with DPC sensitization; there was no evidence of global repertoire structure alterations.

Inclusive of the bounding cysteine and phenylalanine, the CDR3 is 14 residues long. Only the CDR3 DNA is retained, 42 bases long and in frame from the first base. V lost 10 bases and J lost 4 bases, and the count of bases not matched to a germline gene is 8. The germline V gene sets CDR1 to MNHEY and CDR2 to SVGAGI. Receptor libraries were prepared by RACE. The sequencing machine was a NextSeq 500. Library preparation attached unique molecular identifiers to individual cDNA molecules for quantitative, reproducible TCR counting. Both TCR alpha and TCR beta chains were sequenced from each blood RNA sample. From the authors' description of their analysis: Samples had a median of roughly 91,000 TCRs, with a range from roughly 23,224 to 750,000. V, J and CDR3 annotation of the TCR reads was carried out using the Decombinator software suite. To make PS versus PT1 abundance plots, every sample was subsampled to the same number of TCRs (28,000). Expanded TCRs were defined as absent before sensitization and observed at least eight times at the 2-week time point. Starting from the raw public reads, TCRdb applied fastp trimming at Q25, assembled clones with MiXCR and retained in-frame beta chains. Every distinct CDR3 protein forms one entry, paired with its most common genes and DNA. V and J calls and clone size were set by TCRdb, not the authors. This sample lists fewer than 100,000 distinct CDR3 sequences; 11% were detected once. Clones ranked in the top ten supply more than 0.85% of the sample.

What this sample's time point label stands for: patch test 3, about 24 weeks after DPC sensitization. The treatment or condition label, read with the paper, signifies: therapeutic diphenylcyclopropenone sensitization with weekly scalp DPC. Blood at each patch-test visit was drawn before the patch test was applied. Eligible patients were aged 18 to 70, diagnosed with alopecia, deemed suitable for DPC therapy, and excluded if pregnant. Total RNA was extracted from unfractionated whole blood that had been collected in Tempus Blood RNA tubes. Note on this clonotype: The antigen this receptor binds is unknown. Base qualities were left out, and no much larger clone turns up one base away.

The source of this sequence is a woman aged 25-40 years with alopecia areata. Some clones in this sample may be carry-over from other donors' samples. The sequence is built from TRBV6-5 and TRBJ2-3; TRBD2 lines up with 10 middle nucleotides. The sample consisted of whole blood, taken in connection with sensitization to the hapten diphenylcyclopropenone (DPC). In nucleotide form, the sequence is TGTGCCACCTACGGGACTAGCGACCCAGATACGCAGTATTTT. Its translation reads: CATYGTSDPDTQYF.